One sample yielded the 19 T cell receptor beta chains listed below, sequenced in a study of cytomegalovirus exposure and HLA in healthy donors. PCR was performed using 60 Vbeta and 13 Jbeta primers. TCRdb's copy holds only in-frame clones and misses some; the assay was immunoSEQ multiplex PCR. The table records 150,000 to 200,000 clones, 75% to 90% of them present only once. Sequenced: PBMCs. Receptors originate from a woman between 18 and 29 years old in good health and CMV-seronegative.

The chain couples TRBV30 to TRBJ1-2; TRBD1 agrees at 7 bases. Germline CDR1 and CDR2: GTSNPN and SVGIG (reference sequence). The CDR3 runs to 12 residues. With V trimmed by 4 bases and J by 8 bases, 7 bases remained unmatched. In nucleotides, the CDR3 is TGTGCCTGGAAAACAGGGGTTTCGGGCTACACCTTC. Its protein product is CAWKTGVSGYTF.

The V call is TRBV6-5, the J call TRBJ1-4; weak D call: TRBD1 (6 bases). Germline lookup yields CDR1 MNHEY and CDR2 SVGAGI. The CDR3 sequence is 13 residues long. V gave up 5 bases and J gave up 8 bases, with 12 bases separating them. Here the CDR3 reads CASSLGQWEKLFF. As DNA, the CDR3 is TGTGCCAGCAGTCTAGGACAGTGGGAAAAACTGTTTTTT.

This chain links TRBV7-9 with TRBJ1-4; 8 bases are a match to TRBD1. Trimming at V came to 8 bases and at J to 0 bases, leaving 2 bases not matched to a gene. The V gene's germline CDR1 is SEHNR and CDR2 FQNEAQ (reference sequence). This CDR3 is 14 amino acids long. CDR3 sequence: CASPGGTTNEKLFF. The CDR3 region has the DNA TGTGCCAGCCCAGGGGGCACAACTAATGAAAAACTGTTTTTT.

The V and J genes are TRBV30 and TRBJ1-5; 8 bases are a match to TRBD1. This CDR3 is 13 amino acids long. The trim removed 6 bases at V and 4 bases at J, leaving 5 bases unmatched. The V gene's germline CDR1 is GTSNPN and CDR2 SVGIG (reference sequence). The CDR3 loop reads CACRGQGNQPQHF. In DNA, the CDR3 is TGTGCCTGCCGAGGACAGGGAAATCAGCCCCAGCATTTT. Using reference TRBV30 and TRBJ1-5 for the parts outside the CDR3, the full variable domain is SQTIHQWPATLVQPVGSPLSLECTVEGTSNPNLYWYRQAAGRGLQLLFYSVGIGQISSEVPQNLSASRPQDRQFILSSKKLLLSDSGFYLCACRGQGNQPQHFGDGTRLSIL.

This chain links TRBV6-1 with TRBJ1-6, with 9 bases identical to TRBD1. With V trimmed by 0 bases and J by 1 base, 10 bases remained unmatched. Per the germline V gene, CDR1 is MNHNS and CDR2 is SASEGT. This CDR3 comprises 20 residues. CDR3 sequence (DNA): TGTGCCAGCAGTGAAGCGAACAGGGGGCGGTTCGGATCCTATAATTCACCCCTCCACTTT. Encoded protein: CASSEANRGRFGSYNSPLHF.

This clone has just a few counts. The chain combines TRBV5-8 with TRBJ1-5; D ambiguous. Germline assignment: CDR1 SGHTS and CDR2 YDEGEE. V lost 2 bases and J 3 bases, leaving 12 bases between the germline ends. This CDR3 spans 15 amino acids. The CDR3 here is CASSLPQEDNQPQHF. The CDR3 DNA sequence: TGTGCCAGCAGCTTACCGCAGGAGGACAATCAGCCCCAGCATTTT. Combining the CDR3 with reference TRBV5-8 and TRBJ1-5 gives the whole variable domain EAGVTQSPTHLIKTRGQQATLRCSPISGHTSVYWYQQALGLGLQFLLWYDEGEERNRGNFPPRFSGRQFPNYSSELNVNALELEDSALYLCASSLPQEDNQPQHFGDGTRLSIL.

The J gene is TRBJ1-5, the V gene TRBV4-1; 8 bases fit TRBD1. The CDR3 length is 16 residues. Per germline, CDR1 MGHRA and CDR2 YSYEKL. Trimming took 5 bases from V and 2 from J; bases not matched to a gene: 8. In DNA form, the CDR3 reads TGCGCCAGCAGCGCCCGAGGGGGACAGGGCAATCAGCCCCAGCATTTT. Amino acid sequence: CASSARGGQGNQPQHF.

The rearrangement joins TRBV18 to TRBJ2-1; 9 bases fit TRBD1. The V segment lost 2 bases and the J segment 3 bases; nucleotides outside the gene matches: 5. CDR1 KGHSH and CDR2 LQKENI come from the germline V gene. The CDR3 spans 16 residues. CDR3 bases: TGTGCCAGCTCACCATCAGGGACAGGGTACTACAATGAGCAGTTCTTC. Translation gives CASSPSGTGYYNEQFF.

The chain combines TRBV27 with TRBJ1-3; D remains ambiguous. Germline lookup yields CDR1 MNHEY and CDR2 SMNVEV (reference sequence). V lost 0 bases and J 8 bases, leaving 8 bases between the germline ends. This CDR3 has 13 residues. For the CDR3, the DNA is TGTGCCAGCAGTTTATCAGCCGGGGACACCATATATTTT. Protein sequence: CASSLSAGDTIYF.

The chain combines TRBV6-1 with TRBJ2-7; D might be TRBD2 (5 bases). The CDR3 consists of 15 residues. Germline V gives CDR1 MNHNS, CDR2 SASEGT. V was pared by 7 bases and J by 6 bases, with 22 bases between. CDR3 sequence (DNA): TGTGCCAGCAAGTTGGAGGCTCTCTCTTTAGTCGAGCAGTACTTC. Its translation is CASKLEALSLVEQYF.

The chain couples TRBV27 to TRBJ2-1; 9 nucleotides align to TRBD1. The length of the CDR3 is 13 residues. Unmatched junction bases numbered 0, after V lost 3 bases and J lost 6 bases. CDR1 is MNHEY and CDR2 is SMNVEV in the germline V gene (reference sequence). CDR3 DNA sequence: TGTGCCAGCAGTTTGACAGGGGGCAATGAGCAGTTCTTC. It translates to CASSLTGGNEQFF.

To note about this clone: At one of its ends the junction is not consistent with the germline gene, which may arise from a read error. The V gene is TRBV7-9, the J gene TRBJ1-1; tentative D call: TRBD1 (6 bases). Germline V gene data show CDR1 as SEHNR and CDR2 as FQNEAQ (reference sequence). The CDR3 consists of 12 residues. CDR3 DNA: TGTTCCAGCAGCCCCGGGGGGCCTGAAGCTTTCTTT. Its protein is CSSSPGGPEAFF.

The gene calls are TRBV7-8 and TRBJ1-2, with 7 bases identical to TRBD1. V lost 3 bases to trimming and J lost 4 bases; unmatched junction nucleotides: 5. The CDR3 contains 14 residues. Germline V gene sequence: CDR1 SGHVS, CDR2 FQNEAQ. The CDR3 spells CASSLTGKGYGYTF. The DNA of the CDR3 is TGTGCCAGCAGCTTGACAGGGAAAGGCTATGGCTACACCTTC.

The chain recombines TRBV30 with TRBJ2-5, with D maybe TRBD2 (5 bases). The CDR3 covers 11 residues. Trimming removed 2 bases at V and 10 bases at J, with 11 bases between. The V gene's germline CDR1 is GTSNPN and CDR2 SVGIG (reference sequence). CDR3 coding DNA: TGTGCCTGGAGTCTGGAGAGGGACCAGTACTTC. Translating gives CAWSLERDQYF.

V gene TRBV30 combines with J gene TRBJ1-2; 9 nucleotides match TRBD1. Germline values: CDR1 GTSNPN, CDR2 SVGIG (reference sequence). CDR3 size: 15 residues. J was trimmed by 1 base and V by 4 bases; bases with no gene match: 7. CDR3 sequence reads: CAWKGGQGYNYGYTF. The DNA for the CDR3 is TGTGCCTGGAAGGGGGGACAGGGCTATAACTATGGCTACACCTTC.

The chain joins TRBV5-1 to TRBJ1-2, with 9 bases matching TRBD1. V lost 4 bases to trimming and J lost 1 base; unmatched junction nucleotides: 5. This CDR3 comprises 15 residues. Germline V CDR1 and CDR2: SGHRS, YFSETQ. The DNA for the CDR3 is TGCGCCAGCAGCGAGCCGACAGGGGGTAACTATGGCTACACCTTC. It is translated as CASSEPTGGNYGYTF. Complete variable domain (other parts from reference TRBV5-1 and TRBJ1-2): KAGVTQTPRYLIKTRGQQVTLSCSPISGHRSVSWYQQTPGQGLQFLFEYFSETQRNKGNFPGRFSGRQFSNSRSEMNVSTLELGDSALYLCASSEPTGGNYGYTFGSGTRLTVV.

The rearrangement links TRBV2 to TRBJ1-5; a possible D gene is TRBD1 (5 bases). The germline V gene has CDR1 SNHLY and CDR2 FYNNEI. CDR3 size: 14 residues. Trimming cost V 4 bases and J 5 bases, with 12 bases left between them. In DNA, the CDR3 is TGTGCCAGCAGTGGTGAAGGGGAGGATCAGCCCCAGCATTTT. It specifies CASSGEGEDQPQHF.

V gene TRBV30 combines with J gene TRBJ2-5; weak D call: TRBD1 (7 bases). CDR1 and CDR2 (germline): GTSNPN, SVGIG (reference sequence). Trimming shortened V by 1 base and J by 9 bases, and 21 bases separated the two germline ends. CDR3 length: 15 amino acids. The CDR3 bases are TGTGCCTGGAGTGGACTACTCAGGGGGACGGGGGCCCAGTACTTC. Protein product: CAWSGLLRGTGAQYF.

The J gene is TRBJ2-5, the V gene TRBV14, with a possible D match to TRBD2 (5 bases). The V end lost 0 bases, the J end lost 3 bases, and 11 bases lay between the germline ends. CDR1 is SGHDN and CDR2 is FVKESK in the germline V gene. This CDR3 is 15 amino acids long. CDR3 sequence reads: CASSQDHEGKETQYF. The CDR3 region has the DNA TGTGCCAGCAGCCAAGACCATGAGGGAAAAGAGACCCAGTACTTC.